The clone carrying this TCR beta chain was seen a handful of times. These data belong to a study of T-cell memory formation after mild COVID-19. TCRdb reprocessed the 5' RACE reads with MiXCR, giving one entry per CDR3 protein. The table records 190,000 or so distinct CDR3 sequences, about a fifth of them present only once. V was pared by 6 bases and J by 1 base, with 6 bases between. There are 12 residues in the CDR3. Per germline, CDR1 MNHEY and CDR2 SMNVEV (reference sequence). The specimen was PBMCs or a T cell subset sorted from them (not recorded which). The V gene is TRBV27, the J gene TRBJ1-1; no clear D gene. The sequence was collected from an adult woman who had mild COVID-19 (a few samples of this study predate the infection). Cell type and time point are not known. The CDR3 coding sequence is TGTGCCAGCAGAGCCCAGAACACTGAAGCTTTCTTT. This codes for CASRAQNTEAFF.